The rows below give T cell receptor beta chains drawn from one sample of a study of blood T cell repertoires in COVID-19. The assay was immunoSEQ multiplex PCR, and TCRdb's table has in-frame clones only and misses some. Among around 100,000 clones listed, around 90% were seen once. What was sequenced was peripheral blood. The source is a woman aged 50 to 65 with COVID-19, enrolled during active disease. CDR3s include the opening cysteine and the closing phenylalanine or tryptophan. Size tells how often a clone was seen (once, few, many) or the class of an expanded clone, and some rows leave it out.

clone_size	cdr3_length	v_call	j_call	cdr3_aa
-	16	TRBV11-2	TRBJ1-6	CASSLQGSSYNSPLHF
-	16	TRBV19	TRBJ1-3	CASSPLPDSSGNTIYF
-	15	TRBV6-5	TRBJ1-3	CASSRTADLEHTIYF
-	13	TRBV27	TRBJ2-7	CASRGTGRLEQYF
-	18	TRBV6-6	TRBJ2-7	CASSLRSGTSGLLYEQYF
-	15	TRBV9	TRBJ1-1	CASSVAVQANTEAFF
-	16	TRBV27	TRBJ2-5	CASSGERGGDQETQYF
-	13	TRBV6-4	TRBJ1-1	CASSGETGTEAFF
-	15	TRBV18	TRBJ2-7	CASSPGGGASYEQYF
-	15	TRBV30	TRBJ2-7	CAWSSYRGASYEQYF
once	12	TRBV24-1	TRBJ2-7	CATSEPGQDQYF
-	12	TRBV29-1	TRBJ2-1	CSGLWTGGEQFF
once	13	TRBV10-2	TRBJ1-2	CASSESGARGYTF
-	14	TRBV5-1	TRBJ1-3	CASSLAGTGNTIYF
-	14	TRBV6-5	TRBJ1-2	CASSRGQLYYGYTF
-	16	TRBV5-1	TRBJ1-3	CASSLGSGGSGNTIYF
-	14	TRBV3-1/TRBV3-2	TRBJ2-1	CASSQLEIRGEQFF
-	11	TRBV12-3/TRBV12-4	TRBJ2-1	CASSLRNEQFF
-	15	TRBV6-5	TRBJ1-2	CASSSDRTSNYGYTF
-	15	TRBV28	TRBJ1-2	CASSLGTGRTYGYTF
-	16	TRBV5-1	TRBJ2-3	CASSLGGRGGTDTQYF
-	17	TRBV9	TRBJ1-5	CASSVASRGASNQPQHF
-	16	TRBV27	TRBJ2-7	CASTPRPAGGLYEQYF
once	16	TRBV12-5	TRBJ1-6	CASGRGGELVGSPLHF
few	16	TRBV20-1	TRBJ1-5	CSATDQGLWGNQPQHF
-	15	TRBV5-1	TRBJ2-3	CASSPGLESTDTQYF
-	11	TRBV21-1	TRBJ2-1	CASSSHDEQFF
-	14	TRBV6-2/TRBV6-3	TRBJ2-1	CASSDSSGTDEQFF
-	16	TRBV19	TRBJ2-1	CASSQVQGVSYNEQFF
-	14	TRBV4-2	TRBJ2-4	CASSQDHMRDIQYF
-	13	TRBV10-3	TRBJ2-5	CAISGTEGGTQYF
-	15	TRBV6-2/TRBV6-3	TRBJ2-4	CASSWGLLAKNIQYF
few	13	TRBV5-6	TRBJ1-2	CASSAQGAGGYTF
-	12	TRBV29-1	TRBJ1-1	CSVLTPNTEAFF
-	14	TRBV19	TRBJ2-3	CASSISDRGDTQYF
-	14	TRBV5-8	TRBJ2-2	CASSLAPGTGELFF
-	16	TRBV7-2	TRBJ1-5	CASSLDRSYSNQPQHF
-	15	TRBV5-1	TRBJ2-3	CASSFSSVVTDTQYF
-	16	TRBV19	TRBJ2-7	CASSQDPGQGNHEQYF
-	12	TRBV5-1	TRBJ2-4	CAGKQGSNIQYF
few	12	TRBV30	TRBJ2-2	CAWSSTAGELFF
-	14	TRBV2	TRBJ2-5	CASRLGQNQETQYF
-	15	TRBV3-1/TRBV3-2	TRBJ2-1	CASSQQASSYNEQFF
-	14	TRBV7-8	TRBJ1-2	CASSSPGEIYGYTF
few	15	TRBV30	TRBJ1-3	CAWSPQGLSGNTIYF
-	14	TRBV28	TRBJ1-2	CASSLAAGSYGYTF
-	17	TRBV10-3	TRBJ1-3	CAISESTGANSGNTIYF
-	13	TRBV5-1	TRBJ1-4	CASSSQGREKLFF
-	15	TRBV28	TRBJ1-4	CASRQGGATNEKLFF
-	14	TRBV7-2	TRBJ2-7	CASSTGQGGHEQYF
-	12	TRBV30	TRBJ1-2	CAWSVGLYGYTF
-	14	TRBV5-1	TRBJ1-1	CASSFEAQNTEAFF
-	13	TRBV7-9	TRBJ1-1	CASSPTVNTEAFF